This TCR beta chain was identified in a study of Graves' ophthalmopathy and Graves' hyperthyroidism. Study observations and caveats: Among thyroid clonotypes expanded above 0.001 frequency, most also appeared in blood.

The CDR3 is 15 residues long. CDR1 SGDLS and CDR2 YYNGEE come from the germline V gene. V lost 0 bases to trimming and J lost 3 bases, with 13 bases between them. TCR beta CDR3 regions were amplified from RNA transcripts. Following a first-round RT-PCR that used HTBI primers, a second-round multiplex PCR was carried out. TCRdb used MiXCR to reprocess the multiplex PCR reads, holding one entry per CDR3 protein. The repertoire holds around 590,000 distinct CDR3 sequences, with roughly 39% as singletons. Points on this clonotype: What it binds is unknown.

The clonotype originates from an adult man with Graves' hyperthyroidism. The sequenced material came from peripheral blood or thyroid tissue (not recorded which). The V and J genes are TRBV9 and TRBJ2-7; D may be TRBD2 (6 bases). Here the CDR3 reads CASSVGDSGGYEQYF. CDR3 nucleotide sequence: TGTGCCAGCAGCGTAGGGGATAGCGGTGGCTACGAGCAGTACTTC.